These T cell receptor beta chains were read from a single sample in a study of shared clonotypes between healthy human individuals. The table came from immunoSEQ multiplex PCR; TCRdb's copy has only in-frame clones and leaves some out. Of roughly 1.5 million clones in the sample, approximately 98% are singletons; the top ten hold roughly 0.45%. Sequencing was performed on naive CD4+ T cells sorted from blood. The receptors shown here come from a man aged 25-45 years in good health. The CDR3 runs from the conserved cysteine through the conserved F or W. The D gene is left open where the match is weak. Rows may omit the clone size; those that give it use once, few, many or a size class.

j_call v_call d_call clone_size cdr3_aa cdr3_nt
TRBJ2-3 TRBV25-1 . . CASSEPYPAGTQYF TGTGCCAGCAGCGAACCCTATCCGGCGGGTACGCAGTATTTT
TRBJ2-1 TRBV11-2 TRBD2 . CASSSRPGLAGVVKVF TGTGCCAGCAGCTCCCGCCCGGGACTAGCGGGAGTGGTTAAGGTCTTC
TRBJ1-5 TRBV30 . . CAWDRQGNQPQHF TGTGCCTGGGATAGACAGGGCAATCAGCCCCAGCATTTT
TRBJ2-7 TRBV5-1 TRBD2 . CASSLPAGGPPGDEQYF TGCGCCAGCAGCTTACCAGCGGGAGGGCCTCCAGGGGACGAGCAGTACTTC
TRBJ2-5 TRBV5-6 TRBD1 . CASSLGQGHQETQYF TGTGCCAGCAGCTTGGGACAGGGGCACCAAGAGACCCAGTACTTC
TRBJ2-5 TRBV5-1 TRBD2 once CASSYQAGGLRETQYF TGCGCCAGCAGCTACCAAGCGGGAGGGCTAAGGGAGACCCAGTACTTC
TRBJ2-5 TRBV5-1 . . CASSLGGSETQYF TGCGCCAGCAGCTTGGGAGGAAGTGAGACCCAGTACTTC
TRBJ2-7 TRBV10-1 . once CASSERRGPYEQYF TGCGCCAGCAGTGAGAGGAGGGGGCCCTACGAGCAGTACTTC
TRBJ2-7 TRBV7-9 TRBD2 . CASSFEGLAAVPSYEQYF TGTGCCAGCAGCTTCGAAGGACTAGCGGCTGTCCCCTCCTACGAGCAGTACTTC
TRBJ1-1 TRBV19 . . CASRIKRGSGTEAFF TGTGCCAGTAGAATAAAGCGGGGGTCCGGGACTGAAGCTTTCTTT
TRBJ1-2 TRBV29-1 . . CSVPWINYGYTF TGCAGCGTTCCCTGGATTAACTATGGCTACACCTTC
TRBJ2-3 TRBV5-4 . once CASSIGQSTDTQYF TGTGCCAGCAGCATCGGACAGAGCACAGATACGCAGTATTTT
TRBJ1-5 TRBV10-3 . . CAISRDTNQPQHF TGTGCCATCAGTAGGGACACCAATCAGCCCCAGCATTTT
TRBJ1-5 TRBV6-5 . . CASKLGSNQPQHF TGTGCCAGCAAGTTAGGGAGCAATCAGCCCCAGCATTTT
TRBJ2-7 TRBV7-6 . . CASSPVAVESTYEQYF TGTGCCAGCAGCCCTGTGGCCGTCGAATCTACCTACGAGCAGTACTTC
TRBJ2-7 TRBV9 . . CASSSGDGSPPEQYF TGTGCCAGCAGCTCCGGGGATGGATCCCCACCCGAGCAGTACTTC
TRBJ2-1 TRBV2 . . CASLVYNEQFF TGTGCCAGCTTGGTTTACAATGAGCAGTTCTTC
TRBJ2-7 TRBV5-1 TRBD2 . CASRLAGGYEQYF TGCGCCAGCAGGTTAGCGGGAGGGTACGAGCAGTACTTC
TRBJ2-7 TRBV19 . . CASSIVVGNGRIYEQYF TGTGCCAGTAGTATAGTTGTTGGGAACGGCCGGATCTACGAGCAGTACTTC
TRBJ1-2 TRBV7-8 . . CASSLAQNYGYTF TGTGCCAGCAGCTTAGCCCAGAACTATGGCTACACCTTC
TRBJ2-7 TRBV5-8 . once CASRTRILQGYREQYF TGTGCCAGCAGGACCCGTATCTTACAGGGTTATAGAGAGCAGTACTTC
TRBJ2-7 TRBV5-1 . . CASSLDGQFGYEQYF TGCGCCAGCAGCTTGGATGGACAGTTCGGCTACGAGCAGTACTTC
TRBJ2-7 TRBV27 TRBD2 . CASSLKETSGSFAYEQYF TGTGCCAGCAGTTTAAAAGAGACTAGCGGGAGTTTTGCCTACGAGCAGTACTTC
TRBJ2-3 TRBV6-1 . . CASSVRGRTDTQYF TGTGCCAGCAGTGTTAGGGGCCGCACAGATACGCAGTATTTT
TRBJ2-7 TRBV4-3 . . CASSQASRSYEQYF TGCGCCAGCAGCCAAGCCTCAAGATCCTACGAGCAGTACTTC
TRBJ2-1 TRBV5-1 . . CASSPRTAGHNEQFF TGCGCCAGCAGCCCACGGACGGCAGGACACAATGAGCAGTTCTTC
TRBJ1-2 TRBV9 . . CASSLIGVRGGYTF TGTGCCAGCAGCCTTATCGGAGTCAGGGGAGGCTACACCTTC
TRBJ2-3 TRBV7-7 . . CASSLGLTDTQYF TGTGCTAGCAGCTTAGGACTCACAGATACGCAGTATTTT
TRBJ2-3 TRBV18 . . CASSPPATDDTQYF TGTGCCAGCTCACCACCTGCGACTGATGATACGCAGTATTTT
TRBJ1-3 TRBV11-2 . . CASSLPGAYSGNTIYF TGTGCCAGCAGTTTACCGGGAGCATACTCTGGAAACACCATATATTTT
TRBJ2-7 TRBV10-1 TRBD2 . CASSDRTSGFYEQYF TGCGCCAGCAGTGATCGGACTAGCGGATTCTACGAGCAGTACTTC
TRBJ1-5 TRBV18 . . CASSQGQNQPQHF TGTGCCAGCTCACAGGGACAAAATCAGCCCCAGCATTTT
TRBJ2-2 TRBV27 TRBD2 . CASRGLAGTNTGELFF TGTGCCAGCAGGGGACTAGCGGGAACAAACACCGGGGAGCTGTTTTTT
TRBJ2-5 TRBV14 . . CASSQGPQETQYF TGTGCCAGCAGCCAGGGGCCACAAGAGACCCAGTACTTC
TRBJ1-3 TRBV5-4 . . CASSLFLNGGNTIYF TGTGCCAGCAGCTTGTTTTTGAACGGCGGAAACACCATATATTTT
TRBJ2-7 TRBV19 TRBD2 . CASSTLAGGTYEQYF TGTGCCAGTAGTACATTAGCGGGAGGGACCTACGAGCAGTACTTC
TRBJ2-1 TRBV29-1 TRBD1 . CSVEDPGQGGNEQFF TGCAGCGTTGAGGACCCGGGACAGGGAGGCAATGAGCAGTTCTTC
TRBJ2-3 TRBV7-9 TRBD1 . CASRRDRGTDTQYF TGTGCCAGCAGAAGGGACAGGGGGACAGATACGCAGTATTTT
TRBJ1-2 TRBV15 TRBD1 . CATSTGTDYGYTF TGTGCCACCAGCACAGGGACAGACTATGGCTACACCTTC
TRBJ2-7 TRBV28 . once CASSFRATISYEQYF TGTGCCAGCAGTTTTCGAGCTACGATCTCCTACGAGCAGTACTTC
TRBJ2-7 TRBV9 TRBD2 . CASSDSPSGEQYF TGTGCCAGCAGCGACTCACCTAGCGGTGAGCAGTACTTC
TRBJ1-2 TRBV9 . . CASSVTADMPLTGYTF TGTGCCAGCAGCGTAACCGCGGACATGCCGCTAACGGGCTACACCTTC
TRBJ1-1 TRBV2 TRBD1 . CASSVRQGVSEAFF TGTGCCAGCAGTGTGCGACAGGGAGTATCTGAAGCTTTCTTT
TRBJ1-1 TRBV5-1 . . CASSLAGSNTEAFF TGCGCCAGCAGCTTGGCCGGCTCGAACACTGAAGCTTTCTTT
TRBJ1-1 TRBV6-5 TRBD1 . CASKKGALNTEAFF TGTGCCAGCAAGAAGGGGGCTTTGAACACTGAAGCTTTCTTT
TRBJ2-7 TRBV20-1 . . CSAIGASQYF TGCAGTGCTATAGGTGCGTCCCAGTACTTC
TRBJ1-5 TRBV27 . . CASSFGTANQPQHF TGTGCCAGCAGTTTTGGGACGGCGAATCAGCCCCAGCATTTT
TRBJ2-3 TRBV28 TRBD1 . CASSLSDRDPDTQYF TGTGCCAGCAGTTTATCGGACAGGGACCCAGATACGCAGTATTTT
TRBJ2-3 TRBV29-1 . . CSVEDLNLGSRRVTDTQYF TGCAGCGTTGAAGATCTGAATTTAGGCAGCCGTCGCGTCACAGATACGCAGTATTTT
TRBJ2-7 TRBV5-4 . . CASSQGMGRYEQYF TGTGCCAGCAGCCAAGGGATGGGGAGATACGAGCAGTACTTC
TRBJ1-1 TRBV5-1 . . CASSTPTHTEAFF TGCGCCAGCAGCACCCCAACTCACACTGAAGCTTTCTTT
TRBJ2-4 TRBV14 . . CASSQVPDIQYF TGTGCCAGCAGCCAAGTACCAGACATTCAGTACTTC
TRBJ2-7 TRBV9 TRBD2 . CASSVGGRDEQYF TGTGCCAGCAGCGTAGGGGGGAGGGACGAGCAGTACTTC
TRBJ2-1 TRBV6-1 . once CASRDMGREQFF TGTGCCAGCAGGGACATGGGACGGGAGCAGTTCTTC